The 19 T cell receptor beta chains in this list originate from one sample, sequenced in a study of blood T cell repertoires in COVID-19. Measured with immunoSEQ multiplex PCR; TCRdb has only the in-frame clones, and not every one. The profile shows 200,000 to 250,000 clones, around 85% of them singletons. The sequencing input was PBMCs or T cells enriched from blood (not recorded which). These TCRs come from a woman aged 40 to 50 with acute COVID-19.

V usage is TRBV6-1 and J usage is TRBJ2-7; 10 bases fit TRBD2. J lost 2 bases, V lost 1 base, and 2 bases had no gene match. The germline gives CDR1 MNHNS, CDR2 SASEGT. The CDR3 contains 15 residues. This CDR3 reads CASSEGLAGTYEQYF. CDR3 coding DNA: TGTGCCAGCAGTGAAGGACTAGCGGGTACCTACGAGCAGTACTTC.

The chain carries TRBV7-4 and TRBJ1-5; 7 positions match TRBD1. Germline CDR1 SGHVT, CDR2 SQSDAQ. The CDR3 covers 15 residues. J lost 2 bases, V lost 6 bases, and 7 bases had no gene match. CDR3 sequence reads: CASRFQGEGNQPQHF. The CDR3 coding sequence is TGTGCCAGCAGATTCCAGGGGGAAGGCAATCAGCCCCAGCATTTT.

The chain joins TRBV28 to TRBJ2-7, with D possibly TRBD1 on 6 matching bases. V dropped 6 bases and J dropped 3 bases, with 12 bases sitting between them. CDR3 length equals 13 residues. Germline V gives CDR1 MDHEN, CDR2 SYDVKM. The DNA for the CDR3 is TGTGCCAGCAGAACTACAGGGATCTACGAGCAGTACTTC. It translates to CASRTTGIYEQYF.

This clone was picked up one time. The V gene is TRBV5-1, the J gene TRBJ2-5; 8 bases agree with TRBD1. Germline V gene data show CDR1 as SGHRS and CDR2 as YFSETQ. J lost 4 bases, V lost 4 bases, and 12 bases had no gene match. CDR3 size: 16 residues. Here the CDR3 reads CASSLASGQGGETQYF. Written as DNA, the CDR3 is TGCGCCAGCAGCCTAGCGTCAGGACAGGGAGGAGAGACCCAGTACTTC.

The J gene is TRBJ2-4, the V gene TRBV19; D may be TRBD2 (6 bases). Trimming shortened V by 5 bases and J by 3 bases, and 14 bases separated the two germline ends. Germline lookup yields CDR1 LNHDA and CDR2 SQIVND (reference sequence). The CDR3 consists of 15 residues. This chain's CDR3 is CASSEGQGLKNIQYF. CDR3 bases: TGTGCCAGTAGTGAGGGGCAGGGACTCAAAAACATTCAGTACTTC.

V usage is TRBV4-3 and J usage is TRBJ2-7; D gene uncertain. The V and J ends lost 0 bases and 4 bases respectively, with 10 bases between them. Germline V gene sequence: CDR1 LGHNA, CDR2 YSLEER. This CDR3 region has 14 residues. The CDR3 here is CASSQDASVYEQYF. The CDR3 DNA is TGCGCCAGCAGCCAAGATGCCAGCGTTTACGAGCAGTACTTC.

The V gene is TRBV2, the J gene TRBJ2-7; 11 positions agree with TRBD1. V was clipped by 7 bases and J by 4 bases; unmatched bases: 9. This CDR3 comprises 15 residues. The germline V gene has CDR1 SNHLY and CDR2 FYNNEI. This chain's CDR3 is CASIPGGTGGYEQYF. The CDR3 nucleotides are TGTGCCAGCATCCCAGGGGGGACAGGGGGGTACGAGCAGTACTTC.

This clone was counted between two and nine times. The genes are TRBV28 and TRBJ1-1; the match to TRBD1 covers 9 bases. This CDR3 spans 16 amino acids. J gave up 7 bases and V 6 bases, and 15 bases lay outside the gene matches. Germline CDR1 is MDHEN and CDR2 is SYDVKM. The CDR3 bases are TGTGCCAGCAGCCTTCTCCCGGGACAGGGATCGGGTGAAGCTTTCTTT. Its protein is CASSLLPGQGSGEAFF.

J is TRBJ2-5 and V is TRBV25-1; weak D call: TRBD1 (5 bases). Trimming left V 8 bases short and J 5 bases short, with 15 bases between. Germline V CDR1 and CDR2: MGHDK, SYGVNS. The CDR3 runs 13 residues. CDR3 region: CASSRRSGETQYF. The DNA of the CDR3 is TGTGCCAGCTCCCGCAGGTCAGGGGAGACCCAGTACTTC.

This clone has a single count. The junction departs from the called germline gene at one end, perhaps through a read error. The gene calls are TRBV27 and TRBJ2-7, with D possibly being TRBD2 (5 bases). CDR1 and CDR2 from the germline V gene are MNHEY and SMNVEV (reference sequence). This CDR3 has 16 residues. The CDR3 DNA follows: TGTGCCAGCAGTTCCTCTAATCGGGAAAGGGCCTACGGGCAGTACTTC. Its translation is CASSSSNRERAYGQYF.

The chain joins TRBV6-5 to TRBJ1-1, with a possible D match to TRBD1 (6 bases). Germline CDR1 is MNHEY and CDR2 is SVGAGI. The CDR3 is 15 amino acids. Trimming took 0 bases from V and 10 from J, leaving 18 bases between them. This CDR3 reads CASSYSIGRGIRAFF. The CDR3 DNA reads as TGTGCCAGCAGTTACTCGATAGGGAGGGGGATCAGAGCTTTCTTT.

This chain connects TRBV5-8 to TRBJ1-6, with D uncertain. Trimming took 2 bases from V and 10 from J, leaving 10 bases between them. The CDR3 runs 13 residues. Germline CDR1 reads SGHTS; CDR2 reads YDEGEE. The CDR3 DNA is TGTGCCAGCAGCTTAGGATCAGGATCACCCCTCCACTTT. It codes for CASSLGSGSPLHF.

This clone was counted once. This chain connects TRBV2 to TRBJ1-6; D unresolved. The CDR3 is 15 amino acids. Looked up from germline, CDR1 is SNHLY and CDR2 is FYNNEI. V was clipped by 6 bases and J by 5 bases, with 14 bases between them. This chain's CDR3 is CASSTKTLNNSPLHF. The CDR3 region has the DNA TGTGCCAGCAGCACGAAGACACTTAATAATTCACCCCTCCACTTT.

This chain links TRBV9 with TRBJ1-4; TRBD1 matches at 7 bases. V was pared by 2 bases and J by 2 bases, with 3 bases of the junction left unmatched. The germline gives CDR1 SGDLS, CDR2 YYNGEE. CDR3 length: 15 amino acids. For the CDR3, the DNA is TGTGCCAGCAGCGTCAGGGGGAGCACTAATGAAAAACTGTTTTTT. Its translation: CASSVRGSTNEKLFF. Complete variable domain (other parts from reference TRBV9 and TRBJ1-4): DSGVTQTPKHLITATGQRVTLRCSPRSGDLSVYWYQQSLDQGLQFLIQYYNGEERAKGNILERFSAQQFPDLHSELNLSSLELGDSALYFCASSVRGSTNEKLFFGSGTQLSVL.

This chain connects TRBV14 to TRBJ1-3, with D possibly being TRBD1 (6 bases). The CDR3 consists of 14 residues. The V gene's germline CDR1 is SGHDN and CDR2 FVKESK. V gave up 4 bases and J gave up 4 bases, with 11 bases separating them. The CDR3 is CASSLQGAGNTIYF. CDR3 nucleotide sequence: TGTGCCAGCAGCCTACAGGGTGCAGGAAACACCATATATTTT.

The rearrangement joins TRBV6-5 to TRBJ2-1, with D maybe TRBD2 (7 bases). Trimming removed 6 bases at V and 4 bases at J, with 13 bases between. This CDR3 is built from 14 residues. Germline V gene data show CDR1 as MNHEY and CDR2 as SVGAGI. The CDR3, as DNA: TGTGCCAGCAGCCGCGGGGGCCAGTACAATGAGCAGTTCTTC. It specifies CASSRGGQYNEQFF.

This clone was counted a single time. The chain joins TRBV5-4 to TRBJ1-2; D may be TRBD1 (5 bases). Germline V CDR1 and CDR2: SGHNT, YYREEE (reference sequence). This CDR3 contains 14 residues. V lost 1 base and J 6 bases, leaving 13 bases between the germline ends. In DNA form, the CDR3 reads TGTGCCAGCAGCTTGAGGGGTAGGTTGCATGGCTACACCTTC. It is translated as CASSLRGRLHGYTF.

This clone showed up just once. This rearrangement joins TRBV3-1 (or the pseudogene TRBV3-2) to TRBJ1-1; D is unresolved. Germline CDR1 and CDR2: LGHDT and YNNKEL (reference sequence). The CDR3 covers 16 residues. Trimming cost V 6 bases and J 4 bases, with 21 bases left between them. The CDR3 coding sequence is TGTGCCAGCAGTCACAAGCGGACGGGAGGAGGCACTGAAGCTTTCTTT. This sequence encodes CASSHKRTGGGTEAFF.

The rearrangement links TRBV7-8 to TRBJ1-1; 7 bases are shared with TRBD1. CDR3 length equals 15 residues. From germline, CDR1 is SGHVS and CDR2 FQNEAQ. Trimming cost V 1 base and J 4 bases; bases outside gene matches: 6. CDR3 amino acids: CASSLEGHRGTEAFF. CDR3 nucleotides: TGTGCCAGCAGCTTAGAGGGCCACAGGGGCACTGAAGCTTTCTTT.